The source of this T cell receptor beta chain is a study of blood T cells in healthy people across ages. Total RNA, at least 5.5 micrograms per sample, came from PBMCs. For the second PCR, which ran for about 6 to 12 cycles, a sample-barcoded 5' primer and a J-beta primer mix were used. Each cDNA molecule was tagged by a template-switch adaptor that had 12 random nucleotides. TCRdb analysed the 5' RACE reads with MiXCR anew, one entry per CDR3 protein. The sample lists about 780,000 distinct CDR3 sequences, under 80% occurring once. CDR1 is DFQATT and CDR2 is SNEGSKA in the germline V gene (reference sequence). The V end was cut by 0 bases, the J end by 11 bases, with 22 bases between. The CDR3 is 15 amino acids. Points from the study as a whole: Diversity of TCR beta correlated strongly with naive T cell percentage.

As concerns this clonotype: Its matching antigen is unknown.

Sequencing was carried out using blood. This chain links TRBV20-1 with TRBJ2-5; TRBD1 might be the D (6 bases). The clonotype was recovered from a man aged 30-40 years in good health. CDR3 amino acids: CSARDSRGTYNEQYF. CDR3 nucleotide sequence: TGCAGTGCTAGAGATTCGAGGGGGACCTACAATGAGCAGTACTTC.